This TCR beta chain appears in the sequencing data of a study of blood T cell repertoires in COVID-19. Background on the study: The study drew acute and convalescent COVID-19 samples from the United States, Italy and Spain. PBMCs, B-cell-depleted T cells, or T cells were the source of the cDNA or gDNA that made up the material.

Original processing methods: Estimation of nucleated cell counts relied on the amplification of reference gene primers. Method: immunoSEQ multiplex PCR; TCRdb's copy keeps in-frame clones and lacks some. That table furnishes V, J and clone size, whereas the DNA furnished D and trimming. The data hold 70,000 to 85,000 clones, with roughly four fifths observed a single time. Per the germline V gene, CDR1 is MNHEY and CDR2 is SMNVEV (reference sequence). The CDR3 spans 16 residues. V lost 5 bases, J lost 14 bases, and 19 bases stayed unmatched. Material for sequencing was peripheral blood. This clonotype was obtained from a human donor in a cohort sampled during active COVID-19. V gene TRBV27 combines with J gene TRBJ2-2; 8 nucleotides line up with TRBD1. The CDR3 DNA follows: TGTGCCAGCAGTACGCCCGGGACAGGCTTATCCCCGGGTCTGTTTTTT. As protein: CASSTPGTGLSPGLFF.